The TCR beta chain under discussion was sequenced for a study of control samples from healthy donors and cancer patients. V gave up 3 bases and J gave up 2 bases; unmatched junction bases: 4. The CDR3 totals 15 residues. The germline V gene has CDR1 LNHDA and CDR2 SQIVND (reference sequence). The protocol was immunoSEQ multiplex PCR, while the TCRdb copy is restricted to in-frame clones and leaves out a portion. This table has approximately 94,000 clones, around 85% appearing once. The J gene is TRBJ2-3, the V gene TRBV19; TRBD1 matches at 8 bases. The sample taken for sequencing was PBMCs. The TCR was taken from a man between 65 and 80 years old with lung cancer. The DNA of the CDR3 is TGTGCCAGTAGTATGGGGACAGGATACACAGATACGCAGTATTTT. It encodes CASSMGTGYTDTQYF.